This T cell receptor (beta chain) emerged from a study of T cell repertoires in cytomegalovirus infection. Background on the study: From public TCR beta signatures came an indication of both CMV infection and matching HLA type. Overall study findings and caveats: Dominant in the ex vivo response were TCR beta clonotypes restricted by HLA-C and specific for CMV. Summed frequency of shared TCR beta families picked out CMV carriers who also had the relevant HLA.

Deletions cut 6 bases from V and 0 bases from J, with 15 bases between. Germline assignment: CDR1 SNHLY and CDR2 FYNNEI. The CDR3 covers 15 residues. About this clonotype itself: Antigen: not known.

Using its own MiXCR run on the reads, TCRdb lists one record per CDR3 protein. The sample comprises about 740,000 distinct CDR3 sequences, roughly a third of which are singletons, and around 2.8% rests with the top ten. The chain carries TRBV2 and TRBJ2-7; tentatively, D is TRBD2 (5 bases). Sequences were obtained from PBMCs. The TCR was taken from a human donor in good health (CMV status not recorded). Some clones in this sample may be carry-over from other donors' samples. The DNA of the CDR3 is TGTGCCAGCAGCCGTGGACTTTTCGCCTCCTACGAGCAGTACTTC. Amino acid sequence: CASSRGLFASYEQYF.